These 2 T cell receptor beta chains originate from one sample sequenced in a study of blood T cell repertoires in COVID-19. Here immunoSEQ multiplex PCR was the method, and the copy in TCRdb shows in-frame clones only, minus some. The table has 110,000 or so clones, approximately 84% seen once. The sample comprised peripheral blood. The receptor set was obtained from a man between 45 and 60 years old with acute or convalescent COVID-19.

The rearrangement joins TRBV19 to TRBJ2-3; 8 bases map to TRBD2. Germline V gives CDR1 LNHDA, CDR2 SQIVND (reference sequence). Losses at the gene ends were 6 bases for V and 2 bases for J; bases not matched to a gene: 7. The length of the CDR3 is 15 residues. Written as DNA, the CDR3 is TGTGCCAGTAGCCTGGGACTAGTTTCCACAGATACGCAGTATTTT. Its translation: CASSLGLVSTDTQYF. Full variable domain (missing parts from reference TRBV19 and TRBJ2-3): DGGITQSPKYLFRKEGQNVTLSCEQNLNHDAMYWYRQDPGQGLRLIYYSQIVNDFQKGDIAEGYSVSREKKESFPLTVTSAQKNPTAFYLCASSLGLVSTDTQYFGPGTRLTVL.

The gene calls are TRBV5-6 and TRBJ1-5; weak D call: TRBD1 (5 bases). CDR1 is SGHDT, CDR2 YYEEEE, per germline. V was trimmed by 0 bases and J by 9 bases, leaving 16 bases between them. The length of the CDR3 is 15 residues. The CDR3 spells CASSLAQGGVGPQHF. For the CDR3, the DNA is TGTGCCAGCAGCTTGGCGCAGGGTGGGGTCGGGCCCCAGCATTTT.